Below, 15 T cell receptor beta chains from the same sample are listed, as sequenced in a study of shared clonotypes between healthy human individuals. Libraries were prepared by immunoSEQ multiplex PCR; TCRdb keeps only in-frame clonotypes and omits some of them. Here the sample spans about 1.5 million clones, around 95% being singletons. Sequenced sample: naive CD4+ T cells sorted from blood. Subset of the sample: CD45RA+ positively selected. Every receptor here comes from a man aged 30 to 45 in good health.

In DNA, the CDR3 is TGCGCCAGCAGCCCGGGACAACACTACGAGCAGTACTTC. Translated: CASSPGQHYEQYF. The J gene is TRBJ2-7, the V gene TRBV5-1; tentative D call: TRBD1 (6 bases). The CDR3 consists of 13 residues. Germline values: CDR1 SGHRS, CDR2 YFSETQ. The V end was cut by 4 bases, the J end by 3 bases, with 11 bases between. The entire variable domain, with the rest obtained from reference TRBV5-1 and TRBJ2-7, is as follows: KAGVTQTPRYLIKTRGQQVTLSCSPISGHRSVSWYQQTPGQGLQFLFEYFSETQRNKGNFPGRFSGRQFSNSRSEMNVSTLELGDSALYLCASSPGQHYEQYFGPGTRLTVT.

CDR3 residues: CSVAGVTNEKLFF. CDR3 bases: TGCAGCGTCGCAGGGGTGACTAATGAAAAACTGTTTTTT. The chain employs TRBV29-1 and TRBJ1-4, with a tentative D call TRBD1 (6 bases). The ends were cut back, 6 bases at V and 2 bases at J, with 10 bases in the middle. Germline V CDR1 and CDR2: SQVTM, ANQGSEA. The length of the CDR3 is 13 residues.

The V call is TRBV28, the J call TRBJ1-2; a weak D match, TRBD1 (5 bases). Germline V gene sequence: CDR1 MDHEN, CDR2 SYDVKM. Trimming shortened V by 4 bases and J by 3 bases, and 15 bases separated the two germline ends. The CDR3 extends over 15 amino acids. The CDR3 loop is CASSYGAGTYYGYTF. The DNA for the CDR3 is TGTGCCAGCAGTTACGGGGCAGGGACCTACTATGGCTACACCTTC.

The V gene is TRBV5-1, the J gene TRBJ2-1; 10 nucleotides align to TRBD1. Trimming at V came to 0 bases and at J to 9 bases, leaving 6 bases not matched to a gene. The V gene's germline CDR1 is SGHRS and CDR2 YFSETQ. The CDR3 is made up of 15 amino acids. The CDR3 loop reads CASSLGRGTGVEQFF. The CDR3 nucleotides read TGCGCCAGCAGCTTGGGGCGAGGGACAGGGGTTGAGCAGTTCTTC.

This chain links TRBV11-2 with TRBJ1-1; perhaps TRBD1 as D (5 bases). Germline loops: CDR1 SGHAT, CDR2 FQNNGV. The CDR3 spans 15 residues. V lost 2 bases, J lost 1 base, and 11 bases lay in between. CDR3 loop: CASSLITGGNTEAFF. The CDR3, as DNA: TGTGCCAGCAGCTTAATAACGGGGGGGAACACTGAAGCTTTCTTT.

The CDR3 spells CASSQDLGGRGNTIYF. DNA of the CDR3: TGCGCCAGCAGCCAAGATCTAGGGGGGAGGGGAAACACCATATATTTT. The chain combines TRBV4-3 with TRBJ1-3, with D possibly matching TRBD1 (6 bases). V lost 0 bases and J lost 4, with 13 bases in between. This CDR3 region has 16 residues. Germline CDR1 reads LGHNA; CDR2 reads YSLEER.

The chain links TRBV2 to TRBJ2-3, with D unclear. This CDR3 spans 11 amino acids. V was pared by 11 bases and J by 0 bases, with 6 bases between. Germline V gene data show CDR1 as SNHLY and CDR2 as FYNNEI. CDR3 DNA sequence: TGTGCCGGCTCTAGCACAGATACGCAGTATTTT. Protein sequence: CAGSSTDTQYF. Based on the CDR3 plus reference TRBV2 and TRBJ2-3, the full variable domain is EPEVTQTPSHQVTQMGQEVILRCVPISNHLYFYWYRQILGQKVEFLVSFYNNEISEKSEIFDDQFSVERPDGSNFTLKIRSTKLEDSAMYFCAGSSTDTQYFGPGTRLTVL.

This rearrangement joins TRBV7-6 to TRBJ2-1; D is possibly TRBD2 (5 bases). CDR3 length: 14 residues. Germline V gene sequence: CDR1 SGHVS, CDR2 FNYEAQ. Trimming stripped 0 bases from V and 10 bases from J, with 13 bases between. The CDR3 reads CASSLAEERGEQFF. DNA of the CDR3: TGTGCCAGCAGCTTAGCGGAAGAAAGAGGGGAGCAGTTCTTC. Together with reference TRBV7-6 and TRBJ2-1, the CDR3 gives the full variable domain: GAGVSQSPRYKVTKRGQDVALRCDPISGHVSLYWYRQALGQGPEFLTYFNYEAQQDKSGLPNDRFSAERPEGSISTLTIQRTEQRDSAMYRCASSLAEERGEQFFGPGTRLTVL.

J is TRBJ1-1 and V is TRBV20-1, with D unresolved. The CDR3 runs 11 residues. Germline V lookup: CDR1 DFQATT, CDR2 SNEGSKA (reference sequence). The ends were cut back, 7 bases at V and 0 bases at J, with 6 bases in the middle. The CDR3 coding sequence is TGCAGTGTGCTGATGAACACTGAAGCTTTCTTT. Protein: CSVLMNTEAFF.

This chain links TRBV5-1 with TRBJ1-1; D is unresolved. The germline V gene has CDR1 SGHRS and CDR2 YFSETQ. CDR3 length: 16 residues. The V end was cut by 2 bases, the J end by 0 bases, with 14 bases between. CDR3 nucleotide sequence: TGCGCCAGCAGCTTAATGGGGAGGTTCCTGAACACTGAAGCTTTCTTT. Protein: CASSLMGRFLNTEAFF.

CDR3 bases: TGTGCCAGCAGCGGACGGATACTAGCGGGAAGTTCCTACGAGCAGTACTTC. This sequence encodes CASSGRILAGSSYEQYF. The gene calls are TRBV11-2 and TRBJ2-7, with 10 bases identical to TRBD2. CDR1 is SGHAT and CDR2 is FQNNGV in the germline V gene. The CDR3 runs 17 residues. V gave up 5 bases and J gave up 1 base; unmatched junction bases: 11.

The chain uses TRBV5-5 and TRBJ2-4; unclear D gene. CDR1 and CDR2 (germline): SGHKS, YYEKEE (reference sequence). This CDR3 contains 14 residues. The V and J ends lost 0 bases and 8 bases respectively, with 12 bases between them. CDR3 amino acids: CASSLGVARDIQYF. The CDR3 nucleotides read TGTGCCAGCAGCTTGGGGGTGGCTCGAGACATTCAGTACTTC. Based on the CDR3 plus reference TRBV5-5 and TRBJ2-4, the full variable domain is DAGVTQSPTHLIKTRGQQVTLRCSPISGHKSVSWYQQVLGQGPQFIFQYYEKEERGRGNFPDRFSARQFPNYSSELNVNALLLGDSALYLCASSLGVARDIQYFGAGTRLSVL.

The chain recombines TRBV29-1 with TRBJ1-1; 8 bases agree with TRBD1. The V segment lost 4 bases and the J segment 5 bases; nucleotides outside the gene matches: 6. This CDR3 is built from 13 residues. CDR1 is SQVTM and CDR2 is ANQGSEA in the germline V gene. This CDR3 is CSVADRVGTEAFF. CDR3 coding DNA: TGCAGCGTTGCGGACAGGGTGGGAACTGAAGCTTTCTTT.

This clone has just one count. An end of the junction does not agree with germline; a read error may underlie this. The chain joins TRBV2 to TRBJ2-7, with D maybe TRBD2 (6 bases). This CDR3 comprises 12 residues. Germline lookup yields CDR1 SNHLY and CDR2 FYNNEI. CDR3 residues: CASSEAGRHPVF. The DNA of the CDR3 is TGTGCCAGCAGTGAAGCCGGGAGACATCCTGTCTTC.

V gene TRBV28 combines with J gene TRBJ2-1; 7 nucleotides match TRBD1. The CDR3 runs to 14 residues. Per germline, CDR1 MDHEN and CDR2 SYDVKM. With 6 bases clipped from V and 4 bases from J, the junction kept 6 bases outside the gene matches. For the CDR3, the DNA is TGTGCCAGCAGCCGCCGGGACAGTTACAATGAGCAGTTCTTC. This translates into CASSRRDSYNEQFF. The full variable domain, rest sourced from reference TRBV28 and TRBJ2-1, is DVKVTQSSRYLVKRTGEKVFLECVQDMDHENMFWYRQDPGLGLRLIYFSYDVKMKEKGDIPEGYSVSREKKERFSLILESASTNQTSMYLCASSRRDSYNEQFFGPGTRLTVL.